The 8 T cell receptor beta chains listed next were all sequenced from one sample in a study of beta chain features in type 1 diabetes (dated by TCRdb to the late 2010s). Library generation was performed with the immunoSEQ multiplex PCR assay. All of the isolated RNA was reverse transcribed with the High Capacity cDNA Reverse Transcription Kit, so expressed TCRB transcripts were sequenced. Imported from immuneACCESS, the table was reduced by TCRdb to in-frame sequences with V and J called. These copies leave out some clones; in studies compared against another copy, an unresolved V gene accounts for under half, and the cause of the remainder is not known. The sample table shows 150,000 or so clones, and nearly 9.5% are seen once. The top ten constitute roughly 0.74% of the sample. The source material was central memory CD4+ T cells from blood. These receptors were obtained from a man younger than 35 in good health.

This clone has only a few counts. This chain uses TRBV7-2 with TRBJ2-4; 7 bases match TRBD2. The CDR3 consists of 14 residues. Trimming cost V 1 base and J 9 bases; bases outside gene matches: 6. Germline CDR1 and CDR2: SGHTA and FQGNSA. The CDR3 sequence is CASSLGAGDGIQYF. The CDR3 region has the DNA TGTGCCAGCAGCTTAGGTGCGGGGGACGGCATTCAGTACTTC.

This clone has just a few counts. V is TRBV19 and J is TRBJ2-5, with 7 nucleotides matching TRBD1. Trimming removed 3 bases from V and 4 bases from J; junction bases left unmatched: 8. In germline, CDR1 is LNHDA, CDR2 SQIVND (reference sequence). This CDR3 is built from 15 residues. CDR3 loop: CASSIPRGGRETQYF. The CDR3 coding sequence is TGTGCCAGTAGTATTCCACGAGGGGGCAGAGAGACCCAGTACTTC.

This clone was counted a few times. CDR3 sequence reads: CASSSQRGVSEQYF. The CDR3 nucleotides read TGTGCCAGCAGCTCCCAGCGGGGGGTTAGCGAGCAGTACTTC. The chain joins TRBV7-2 to TRBJ2-7; 9 bases agree with TRBD2. The CDR3 is 14 residues long. Germline-derived CDR1 and CDR2 are SGHTA and FQGNSA. V dropped 4 bases and J dropped 6; count of bases not matched to a gene: 7.

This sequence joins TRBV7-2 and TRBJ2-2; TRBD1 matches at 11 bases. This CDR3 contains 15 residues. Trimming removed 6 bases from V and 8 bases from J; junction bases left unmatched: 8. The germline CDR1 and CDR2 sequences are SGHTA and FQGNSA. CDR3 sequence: CASRLGQGVPGELFF. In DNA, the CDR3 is TGTGCCAGCAGATTGGGACAGGGGGTTCCGGGGGAGCTGTTTTTT.

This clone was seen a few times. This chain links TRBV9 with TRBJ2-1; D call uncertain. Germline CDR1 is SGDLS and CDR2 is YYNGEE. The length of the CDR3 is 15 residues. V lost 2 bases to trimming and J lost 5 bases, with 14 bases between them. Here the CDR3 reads CASSVDSLLHNEQFF. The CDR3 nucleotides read TGTGCCAGCAGCGTCGACTCCCTTTTGCACAATGAGCAGTTCTTC.

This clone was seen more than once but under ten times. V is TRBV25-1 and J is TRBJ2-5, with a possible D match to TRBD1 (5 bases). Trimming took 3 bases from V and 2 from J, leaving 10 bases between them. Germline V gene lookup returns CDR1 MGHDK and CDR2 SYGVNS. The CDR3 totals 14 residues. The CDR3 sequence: CASSDPTVQETQYF. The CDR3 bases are TGTGCCAGCAGTGACCCGACAGTGCAAGAGACCCAGTACTTC.

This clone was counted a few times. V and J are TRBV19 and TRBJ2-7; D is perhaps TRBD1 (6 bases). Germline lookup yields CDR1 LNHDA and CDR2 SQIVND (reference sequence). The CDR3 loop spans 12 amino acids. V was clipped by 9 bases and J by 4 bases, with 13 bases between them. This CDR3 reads CASQSQGYEQYF. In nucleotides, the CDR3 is TGTGCCAGCCAAAGCCAGGGGTACGAGCAGTACTTC.

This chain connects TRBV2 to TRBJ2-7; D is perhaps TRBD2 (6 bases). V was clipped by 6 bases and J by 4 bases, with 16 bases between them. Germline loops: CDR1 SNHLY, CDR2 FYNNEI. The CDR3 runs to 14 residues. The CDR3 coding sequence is TGTGCCAGCAGGACGGCGGCGGGGAGATACGAGCAGTACTTC. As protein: CASRTAAGRYEQYF.